This T cell receptor beta chain comes out of a study of T cell repertoires in ileal Crohn's disease. Time point: inflamed ileum from the surgical specimen. Eligibility required adulthood, ileal or ileocolonic Crohn's disease and indicated ileocolonic resection. TCRdb's copy holds only in-frame clones and misses some; the assay was immunoSEQ multiplex PCR. The table shows 12,000 to 15,000 clones, with around 85% occurring only once. CDR3 size: 14 residues. From germline, CDR1 is MGHRA and CDR2 YSYEKL. V shed 2 bases and J 4 bases; nucleotides not matched to a gene: 5. The sample consisted of ileal tissue. This sequence originates from an adult with Crohn's disease. The rearrangement links TRBV4-1 to TRBJ2-7; 7 bases map to TRBD1. The CDR3: CASSQPQGIYEQYF. CDR3 nucleotide sequence: TGCGCCAGCAGCCAACCACAGGGGATTTACGAGCAGTACTTC.